This T cell receptor beta chain derives from a study of vaccination effects on CD4 cells after COVID-19. CD4+ T cells specific for antigen were expanded with viral peptide pools by the ViraFEST assay before sequencing. Isolating CD4+ T cells followed approximately ten days of culture. SARS-CoV-2 infection was confirmed by PCR in the person between March and December 2020. Each participant was given two doses of one vaccine (BNT162b2 or mRNA-1273). Data came from immunoSEQ multiplex PCR; TCRdb stores just in-frame clones and leaves some out. Of about 14,000 clones in the sample, around 81% were seen once. Trimming removed 2 bases at V and 7 bases at J, with 20 bases between. Germline V gene lookup returns CDR1 SGHDN and CDR2 FVKESK. The length of the CDR3 is 16 residues. As for this clone: The antigen is not known.

Source: CD4+ T cells from PBMCs cultured with SARS-CoV-2 spike peptides, taken after COVID-19 vaccination. The clonotype originates from a human donor who had a prior SARS-CoV-2 infection. This chain links TRBV14 with TRBJ2-5; D is unresolved. For the CDR3, the DNA is TGTGCCAGCAGCCAAAAATTTACCGGCCATGAGGCGACCCAGTACTTC. It translates to CASSQKFTGHEATQYF.